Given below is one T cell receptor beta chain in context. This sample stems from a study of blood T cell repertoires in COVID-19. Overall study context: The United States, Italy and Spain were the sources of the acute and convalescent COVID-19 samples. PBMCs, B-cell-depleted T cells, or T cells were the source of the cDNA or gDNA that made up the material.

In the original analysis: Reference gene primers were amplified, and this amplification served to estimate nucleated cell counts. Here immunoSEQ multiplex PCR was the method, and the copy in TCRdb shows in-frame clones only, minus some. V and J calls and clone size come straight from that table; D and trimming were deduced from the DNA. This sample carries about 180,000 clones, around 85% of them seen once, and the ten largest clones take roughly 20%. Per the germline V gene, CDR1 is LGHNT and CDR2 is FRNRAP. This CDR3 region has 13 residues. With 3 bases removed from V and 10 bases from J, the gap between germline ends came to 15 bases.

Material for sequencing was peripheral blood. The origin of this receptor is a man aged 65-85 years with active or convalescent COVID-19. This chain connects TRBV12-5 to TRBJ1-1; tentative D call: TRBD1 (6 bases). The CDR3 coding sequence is TGTGCTAGTGGTTTAAACGGACAGCTAGGAGCTTTCTTT. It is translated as CASGLNGQLGAFF.